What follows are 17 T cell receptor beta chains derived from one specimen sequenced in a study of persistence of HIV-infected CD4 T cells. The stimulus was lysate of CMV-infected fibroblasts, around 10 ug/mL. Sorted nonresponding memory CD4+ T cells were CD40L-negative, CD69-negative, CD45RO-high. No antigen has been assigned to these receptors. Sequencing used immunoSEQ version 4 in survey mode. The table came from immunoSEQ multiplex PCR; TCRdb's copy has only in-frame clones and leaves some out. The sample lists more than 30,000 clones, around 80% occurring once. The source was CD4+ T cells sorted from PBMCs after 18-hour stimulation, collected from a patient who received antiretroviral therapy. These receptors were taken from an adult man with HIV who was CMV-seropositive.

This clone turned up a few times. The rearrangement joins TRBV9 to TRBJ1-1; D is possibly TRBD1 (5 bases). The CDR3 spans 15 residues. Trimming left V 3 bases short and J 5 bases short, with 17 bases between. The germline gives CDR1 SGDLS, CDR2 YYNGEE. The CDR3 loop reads CASSAVSGFSTEAFF. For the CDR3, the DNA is TGTGCCAGCAGCGCGGTCTCAGGGTTTTCAACTGAAGCTTTCTTT.

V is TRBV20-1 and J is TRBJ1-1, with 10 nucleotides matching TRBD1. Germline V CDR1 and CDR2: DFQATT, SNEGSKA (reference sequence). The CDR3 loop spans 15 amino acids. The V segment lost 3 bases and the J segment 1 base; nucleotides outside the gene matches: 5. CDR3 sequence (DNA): TGCAGTGCTAGTGTCCGGACAGGGGGGAACACTGAAGCTTTCTTT. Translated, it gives CSASVRTGGNTEAFF.

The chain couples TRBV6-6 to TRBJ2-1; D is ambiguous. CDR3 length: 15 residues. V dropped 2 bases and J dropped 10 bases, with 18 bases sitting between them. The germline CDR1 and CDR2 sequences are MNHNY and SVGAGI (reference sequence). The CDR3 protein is CASSYRAPGSEEQFF. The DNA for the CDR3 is TGTGCCAGCAGTTACCGGGCCCCGGGTTCTGAGGAGCAGTTCTTC.

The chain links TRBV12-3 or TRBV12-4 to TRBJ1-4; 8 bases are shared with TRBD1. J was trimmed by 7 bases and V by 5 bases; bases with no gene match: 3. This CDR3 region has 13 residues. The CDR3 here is CASSLGQGEKLFF. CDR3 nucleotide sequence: TGTGCCAGCAGTCTCGGACAGGGTGAAAAACTGTTTTTT.

CDR3 sequence (DNA): TGTGCCAGCAGCCCCCGAACCCTAGCGGGGGGCACCTACGAGCAGTACTTC. Residues: CASSPRTLAGGTYEQYF. The chain uses TRBV7-2 and TRBJ2-7, with 11 bases aligning to TRBD2. This CDR3 contains 17 residues. Germline V gene sequence: CDR1 SGHTA, CDR2 FQGNSA. The ends lost 5 bases at V and 2 bases at J; junction bases unmatched: 11.

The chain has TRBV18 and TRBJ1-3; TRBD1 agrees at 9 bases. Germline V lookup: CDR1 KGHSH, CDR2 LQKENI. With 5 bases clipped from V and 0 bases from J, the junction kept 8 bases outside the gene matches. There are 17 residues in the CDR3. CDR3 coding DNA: TGTGCCAGCTCAGCGGGACAGGGCCTTCTCTCTGGAAACACCATATATTTT. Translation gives CASSAGQGLLSGNTIYF.

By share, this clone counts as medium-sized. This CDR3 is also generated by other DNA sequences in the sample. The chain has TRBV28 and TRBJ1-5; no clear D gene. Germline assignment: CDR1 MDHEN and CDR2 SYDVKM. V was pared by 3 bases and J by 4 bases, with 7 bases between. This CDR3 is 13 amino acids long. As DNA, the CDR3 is TGTGCCAGCAGTTTGAGGGATAATCAGCCCCAGCATTTT. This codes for CASSLRDNQPQHF.

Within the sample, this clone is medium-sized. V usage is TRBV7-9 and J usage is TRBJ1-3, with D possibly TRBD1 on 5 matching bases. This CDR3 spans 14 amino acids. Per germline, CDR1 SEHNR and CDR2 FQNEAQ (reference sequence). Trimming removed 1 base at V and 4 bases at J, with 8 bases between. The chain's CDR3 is CASSLGQGGNTIYF. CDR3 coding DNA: TGTGCCAGCAGCTTAGGGCAGGGAGGAAACACCATATATTTT.

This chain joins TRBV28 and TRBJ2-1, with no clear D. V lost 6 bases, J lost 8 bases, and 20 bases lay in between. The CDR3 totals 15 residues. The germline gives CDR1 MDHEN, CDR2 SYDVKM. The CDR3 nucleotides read TGTGCCAGCAGCCGCATGACCTTCTCCCTGGATGAGCAGTTCTTC. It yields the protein CASSRMTFSLDEQFF.

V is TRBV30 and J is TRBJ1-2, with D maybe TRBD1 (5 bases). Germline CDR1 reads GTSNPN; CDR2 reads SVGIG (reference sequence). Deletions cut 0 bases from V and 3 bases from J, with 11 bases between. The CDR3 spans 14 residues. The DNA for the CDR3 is TGTGCCTGGAGTGTCGGGTCAGGGTACTATGGCTACACCTTC. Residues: CAWSVGSGYYGYTF.

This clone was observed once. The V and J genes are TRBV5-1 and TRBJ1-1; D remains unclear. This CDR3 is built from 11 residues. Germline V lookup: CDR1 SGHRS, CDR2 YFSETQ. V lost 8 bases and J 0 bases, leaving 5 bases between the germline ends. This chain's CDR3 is CASQMNTEAFF. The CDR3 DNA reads TGCGCCAGTCAGATGAACACTGAAGCTTTCTTT.

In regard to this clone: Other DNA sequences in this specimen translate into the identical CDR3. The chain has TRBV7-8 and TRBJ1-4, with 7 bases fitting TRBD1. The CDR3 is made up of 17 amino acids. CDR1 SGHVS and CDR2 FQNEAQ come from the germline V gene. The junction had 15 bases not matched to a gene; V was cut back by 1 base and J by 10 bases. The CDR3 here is CASSLGLVGQVEGKLFF. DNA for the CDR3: TGTGCCAGCAGCTTAGGTTTAGTCGGACAGGTCGAAGGAAAACTGTTTTTT.

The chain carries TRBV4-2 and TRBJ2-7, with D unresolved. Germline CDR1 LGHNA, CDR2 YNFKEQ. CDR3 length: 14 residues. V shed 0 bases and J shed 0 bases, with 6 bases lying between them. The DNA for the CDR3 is TGTGCCAGCAGCCAAGAATACTCCTCCTACGAGCAGTACTTC. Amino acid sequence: CASSQEYSSYEQYF.

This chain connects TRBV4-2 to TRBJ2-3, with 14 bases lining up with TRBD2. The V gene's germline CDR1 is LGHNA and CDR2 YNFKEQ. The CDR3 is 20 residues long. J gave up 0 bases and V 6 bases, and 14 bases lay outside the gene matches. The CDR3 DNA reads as TGTGCCAGCAGTCGCCCCGGACTAGCGGGGGGCACTACTAGCACAGATACGCAGTATTTT. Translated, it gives CASSRPGLAGGTTSTDTQYF.

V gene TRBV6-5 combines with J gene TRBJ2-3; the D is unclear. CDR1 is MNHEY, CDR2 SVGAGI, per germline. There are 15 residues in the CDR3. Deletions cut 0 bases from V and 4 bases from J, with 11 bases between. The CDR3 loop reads CASSYSALVADTQYF. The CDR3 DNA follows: TGTGCCAGCAGTTACTCAGCACTTGTCGCAGATACGCAGTATTTT.

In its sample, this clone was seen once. The CDR3 loop reads CASSVVGGNTDTQYF. Here the CDR3 DNA reads TGTGCCAGCAGCGTAGTCGGGGGGAACACAGATACGCAGTATTTT. The chain joins TRBV9 to TRBJ2-3; 7 bases agree with TRBD2. After removal of 0 bases from V and 2 bases from J, the junction contained 3 bases not matched to a gene. Germline V lookup: CDR1 SGDLS, CDR2 YYNGEE. The CDR3 length is 15 residues.

CDR3 bases: TGCGCCAGCAGCTTGGGCCTGACAGGGGAGTACGAGCAGTACTTC. It is translated as CASSLGLTGEYEQYF. V and J are TRBV5-1 and TRBJ2-7; 8 positions match TRBD1. This CDR3 comprises 15 residues. Germline V gives CDR1 SGHRS, CDR2 YFSETQ. J gave up 4 bases and V 0 bases, and 6 bases lay outside the gene matches.